The rows below give T cell receptor beta chains drawn from one sample of a study of blood T cell repertoires in COVID-19. TCRdb's table, derived via immunoSEQ multiplex PCR, lists solely in-frame clones and lacks some. The sample includes around 290,000 clones, 75% to 90% of them seen just once. The sequenced sample was peripheral blood. The receptors derive from a woman aged 70-85 years with COVID-19, enrolled during active disease. Each CDR3 is given with its conserved first and last residue. Each record gives: D gene, J gene, clone size, V gene, CDR3 DNA, CDR3 protein. The D gene is left open where the match is weak. Expanded clones are given a class, and other clones once, few, many or no size at all.

D: .; J: TRBJ1-1; size: .; V: TRBV6-5; DNA: TGTGCCAGCAGACCCCTCGGAGAGACTGAAGCTTTCTTT; CDR3: CASRPLGETEAFF
D: TRBD1; J: TRBJ2-1; size: .; V: TRBV30; DNA: TGTGCCTGGAGTTCCGGGACAGGGGCAGGGGAGCAGTTCTTC; CDR3: CAWSSGTGAGEQFF
D: .; J: TRBJ1-6; size: .; V: TRBV19; DNA: TGTGCCAGTAGTATCGGGGGGCCAAGCTCCTATAATTCACCCCTCCACTTT; CDR3: CASSIGGPSSYNSPLHF
D: TRBD1; J: TRBJ1-1; size: .; V: TRBV5-4; DNA: TGTGCCAGCAGCTGGGACAGGGGTAGCCGAGAAGCTTTCTTT; CDR3: CASSWDRGSREAFF
D: TRBD1; J: TRBJ1-3; size: .; V: TRBV6-7; DNA: TGTGCCAGCAGTTACTCTGTCAGGGGGCGTAAGAAAACTGGAAACACCATATATTTT; CDR3: CASSYSVRGRKKTGNTIYF
D: TRBD2; J: TRBJ2-7; size: .; V: TRBV4-1; DNA: TGCGCCAGCAGCCAGGGACTAGCGGGGGGGCGGATCCACGAGCAGTACTTC; CDR3: CASSQGLAGGRIHEQYF
D: .; J: TRBJ1-6; size: .; V: TRBV7-9; DNA: TGTGCCAGCAGCTTAACAGGATTGAGCTCCTATAATTCACCCCTCCACTTT; CDR3: CASSLTGLSSYNSPLHF
D: .; J: TRBJ1-2; size: once; V: TRBV9; DNA: TGTGCCAGCAGCCCCGGGACAATAGGCACCTTC; CDR3: CASSPGTIGTF
D: .; J: TRBJ2-3; size: .; V: TRBV30; DNA: TGTGCCTGGCAGGATTACCTAAATACGCAGTATTTT; CDR3: CAWQDYLNTQYF
D: .; J: TRBJ2-7; size: .; V: TRBV21-1; DNA: TGTGCCAGTAAAGGGCTAGCGGGGGGGCCAAGGAACGAGCAGTACTTC; CDR3: CASKGLAGGPRNEQYF
D: .; J: TRBJ2-3; size: .; V: TRBV7-9; DNA: TGTGCCAGCAGCTTATTAGAGCTAGCTGGAGATACGCAGTATTTT; CDR3: CASSLLELAGDTQYF
D: TRBD2; J: TRBJ2-7; size: .; V: TRBV27; DNA: TGTGCCAGCAGTTTATATAGCGGGGGGTCCTACGAGCAGTACTTC; CDR3: CASSLYSGGSYEQYF
D: .; J: TRBJ1-4; size: .; V: TRBV28; DNA: TGTGCCAGCAGCTCCTCAGGGGATGCAACTAATGAAAAACTGTTTTTT; CDR3: CASSSSGDATNEKLFF
D: TRBD2; J: TRBJ2-3; size: .; V: TRBV7-2; DNA: TGTGCCAGCAGCCTAACTACGGCCTGGACTAGCGGGGGGGAGGAGACGCAGTATTTT; CDR3: CASSLTTAWTSGGEETQYF
D: .; J: TRBJ2-7; size: .; V: TRBV7-7; DNA: TGTGCCAGCAACCTACCCTACGAGCAGTACTTC; CDR3: CASNLPYEQYF
D: TRBD2; J: TRBJ2-1; size: .; V: TRBV6-1; DNA: TGTGCCAGCAGTGAGTATGGACTAGCAGGTGCTGAGCAGTTCTTC; CDR3: CASSEYGLAGAEQFF
D: TRBD1; J: TRBJ1-2; size: .; V: TRBV28; DNA: TGTGCCAGCAGAACGACAGGGGGCTATGGCTACACCTTC; CDR3: CASRTTGGYGYTF
D: TRBD1; J: TRBJ2-5; size: .; V: TRBV5-1; DNA: TGCGCCAGCGGTATACAGGGGAACCGCGAGACCCAGTACTTC; CDR3: CASGIQGNRETQYF
D: TRBD1; J: TRBJ1-1; size: .; V: TRBV19; DNA: TGTGCCAGTAGTATTCGTCCCGGGACAGGGTTGAACACTGAAGCTTTCTTT; CDR3: CASSIRPGTGLNTEAFF
D: .; J: TRBJ2-5; size: many; V: TRBV6-2/TRBV6-3; DNA: TGTGCCAGCAGTTCCTACTACTCTAGACAGACTGACTTC; CDR3: CASSSYYSRQTDF
D: .; J: TRBJ2-7; size: .; V: TRBV7-2; DNA: TGTGCCAGCAGCGCCAATAGCGGATACGAGCAGTACTTC; CDR3: CASSANSGYEQYF
D: TRBD1; J: TRBJ1-1; size: .; V: TRBV2; DNA: TGTGCCAGAAGGGGGGACAGGGGGATTTACACTGAAGCTTTCTTT; CDR3: CARRGDRGIYTEAFF
D: TRBD1; J: TRBJ1-5; size: .; V: TRBV2; DNA: TGTGCCAGCAGTGGTAGGGACAGCCCCGTGTTGCCCCAGCATTTT; CDR3: CASSGRDSPVLPQHF
D: TRBD2; J: TRBJ2-3; size: .; V: TRBV5-6; DNA: TGTGCCAGCAGTTTCCCTCAGCGGGGGACTAGCACAGATACGCAGTATTTT; CDR3: CASSFPQRGTSTDTQYF
D: TRBD1; J: TRBJ1-6; size: .; V: TRBV19; DNA: TGTGCCAGTAGTATAGCGGCCGGGACAGGGGGCTCCTCCGTTAATTCACCCCTCCACTTT; CDR3: CASSIAAGTGGSSVNSPLHF
D: .; J: TRBJ1-2; size: .; V: TRBV5-1; DNA: TGCGCCAGCAGCTTTTATACAGGGCCCGGTGGCTACACCTTC; CDR3: CASSFYTGPGGYTF
D: .; J: TRBJ2-2; size: .; V: TRBV21-1; DNA: TGTGCCAGCAGCAAAGGTAGCGGGGGCCATAACACCGGGGAGCTGTTTTTT; CDR3: CASSKGSGGHNTGELFF
D: TRBD1; J: TRBJ1-5; size: .; V: TRBV4-2; DNA: TGTGCCAGCAGCCAAGGAGGACAGGGGGGCAATCAGCCCCAGCATTTT; CDR3: CASSQGGQGGNQPQHF
D: TRBD1; J: TRBJ1-2; size: many; V: TRBV3-1/TRBV3-2; DNA: TGTGCCAGCAGCCCTCGACAGGGAAGCTATGGCTACACCTTC; CDR3: CASSPRQGSYGYTF
D: .; J: TRBJ1-6; size: few; V: TRBV5-1; DNA: TGCGCCAGCAGCACCGCGTCAGGGGAATCACCCCTCCACTTT; CDR3: CASSTASGESPLHF
D: .; J: TRBJ2-3; size: .; V: TRBV18; DNA: TGTGCCAGCTCACCGACAGGCGGGTTGAGCACAGATACGCAGTATTTT; CDR3: CASSPTGGLSTDTQYF
D: .; J: TRBJ1-4; size: once; V: TRBV6-6; DNA: TGTGCCAGCAGTTACCCCACCCCGGCTAATGAAAAACTGTTTTTT; CDR3: CASSYPTPANEKLFF
D: TRBD2; J: TRBJ2-1; size: few; V: TRBV4-2; DNA: TGTGCCAGCAGCCGTAACTGGCGGGGGGGCCTCGATGAGCAGTTCTTC; CDR3: CASSRNWRGGLDEQFF
D: .; J: TRBJ2-6; size: .; V: TRBV24-1; DNA: TGTGCCACCAGTGCGGTCCCAGGGCCGGCTGGGGCCAACGTCCTGACTTTC; CDR3: CATSAVPGPAGANVLTF
D: .; J: TRBJ1-1; size: .; V: TRBV30; DNA: TGTGCCTGGGGAGTCGGCACTGAAGCTTTCTTT; CDR3: CAWGVGTEAFF
D: TRBD1; J: TRBJ2-7; size: .; V: TRBV2; DNA: TGTGCCAGCAGGGGACAGGAATCCCCTACTAGCGAGCAGTACTTC; CDR3: CASRGQESPTSEQYF
D: TRBD1; J: TRBJ2-2; size: .; V: TRBV6-5; DNA: TGTGCCAGCAGTTACGGACAGGGGGCTGGGGAGCTGTTTTTT; CDR3: CASSYGQGAGELFF
D: .; J: TRBJ1-2; size: .; V: TRBV9; DNA: TGTGCCAGCAGCGTAGGGTACGGTTTTAACTATGGCTACACCTTC; CDR3: CASSVGYGFNYGYTF
D: TRBD2; J: TRBJ2-7; size: .; V: TRBV5-4; DNA: TGTGCCAGCAGCTTCCGGGGGGGCCCCTACGAGCAGTACTTC; CDR3: CASSFRGGPYEQYF